These T cell receptor beta chains were read from a single sample in a study of technical replicates of blood from several donors. Generated by immunoSEQ multiplex PCR, the TCRdb table keeps only in-frame clones and is missing some. This table has around 67,000 clones, around 90% appearing once. The sequencing input was T cells isolated from PBMCs. The source is a human donor in good health. Each CDR3 is given with its conserved first and last residue. A D gene is named only where the DNA matches it firmly. Clone size, where shown, is once, few, many, or a class for clones that have expanded.

V gene: TRBV5-1
clone size: .
J gene: TRBJ2-1
D gene: TRBD2
CDR3 protein: CASSLTSGTPYNEQFF
CDR3 DNA: TGCGCCAGCAGCTTGACTAGCGGGACCCCCTACAATGAGCAGTTCTTC

V gene: TRBV6-1
clone size: .
J gene: TRBJ1-2
D gene: .
CDR3 protein: CASRDSIYTF
CDR3 DNA: TGTGCCAGCAGAGACAGCATCTACACCTTC

V gene: TRBV5-1
clone size: .
J gene: TRBJ2-7
D gene: .
CDR3 protein: CASSLDRSYEQYF
CDR3 DNA: TGCGCCAGCAGCCTGGACAGATCCTACGAGCAGTACTTC

V gene: TRBV29-1
clone size: .
J gene: TRBJ1-2
D gene: .
CDR3 protein: CSVDFQNGYTF
CDR3 DNA: TGCAGCGTGGACTTTCAAAATGGCTACACCTTC

V gene: TRBV7-6
clone size: once
J gene: TRBJ1-1
D gene: .
CDR3 protein: CASSLDFRGTEAFF
CDR3 DNA: TGTGCCAGCAGCTTAGATTTTAGGGGGACTGAAGCTTTCTTT

V gene: TRBV7-6
clone size: .
J gene: TRBJ1-5
D gene: TRBD1
CDR3 protein: CASSFSGGKPQHF
CDR3 DNA: TGTGCCAGCAGCTTTTCAGGGGGTAAGCCCCAGCATTTT

V gene: TRBV7-2
clone size: .
J gene: TRBJ2-3
D gene: TRBD2
CDR3 protein: CASSLSGRTDTQYF
CDR3 DNA: TGTGCCAGCAGCTTGAGCGGGAGGACAGATACGCAGTATTTT

V gene: TRBV2
clone size: .
J gene: TRBJ1-2
D gene: TRBD1
CDR3 protein: CASKPTGTAVYGYTF
CDR3 DNA: TGTGCCAGCAAGCCAACCGGGACAGCGGTCTATGGCTACACCTTC

V gene: TRBV27
clone size: .
J gene: TRBJ2-3
D gene: .
CDR3 protein: CASSLRDSTADTQYF
CDR3 DNA: TGTGCCAGCAGTTTAAGAGATTCTACCGCAGATACGCAGTATTTT

V gene: TRBV7-9
clone size: .
J gene: TRBJ1-5
D gene: TRBD1
CDR3 protein: CASSLGGDRNQPQHF
CDR3 DNA: TGTGCCAGCAGCTTAGGCGGGGACAGAAATCAGCCCCAGCATTTT

V gene: TRBV5-8
clone size: .
J gene: TRBJ1-2
D gene: .
CDR3 protein: CASSSQGFPYGYTF
CDR3 DNA: TGTGCCAGCAGCTCACAGGGTTTCCCATATGGCTACACCTTC

V gene: TRBV5-6
clone size: .
J gene: TRBJ2-5
D gene: TRBD1
CDR3 protein: CASSLEGTGGETQYF
CDR3 DNA: TGTGCCAGCAGCTTGGAAGGGACAGGTGGGGAGACCCAGTACTTC

V gene: TRBV19
clone size: .
J gene: TRBJ2-7
D gene: TRBD1
CDR3 protein: CASSIVRQGSYEQYF
CDR3 DNA: TGTGCCAGTAGTATAGTAAGACAGGGTTCCTACGAGCAGTACTTC

V gene: TRBV5-1
clone size: .
J gene: TRBJ1-2
D gene: .
CDR3 protein: CASSLKVGEGYTF
CDR3 DNA: TGCGCCAGCAGCTTGAAGGTAGGGGAAGGCTACACCTTC

V gene: TRBV27
clone size: .
J gene: TRBJ1-2
D gene: .
CDR3 protein: CASSLSTARGYTF
CDR3 DNA: TGTGCCAGCAGTTTATCTACAGCTCGGGGCTACACCTTC

V gene: TRBV7-2
clone size: .
J gene: TRBJ2-5
D gene: TRBD1
CDR3 protein: CASSIRDRVGETQYF
CDR3 DNA: TGTGCCAGCAGCATCCGGGACAGGGTGGGGGAGACCCAGTACTTC

V gene: TRBV4-2
clone size: .
J gene: TRBJ1-2
D gene: .
CDR3 protein: CASSQDRTNYGYTF
CDR3 DNA: TGTGCCAGCAGCCAGGACAGAACTAACTATGGCTACACCTTC

V gene: TRBV5-4
clone size: .
J gene: TRBJ2-2
D gene: TRBD2
CDR3 protein: CASSQAGGTGELFF
CDR3 DNA: TGTGCCAGCAGTCAAGCGGGAGGGACCGGGGAGCTGTTTTTT

V gene: TRBV30
clone size: .
J gene: TRBJ2-5
D gene: TRBD1
CDR3 protein: CAWAFQDRETETQYF
CDR3 DNA: TGTGCCTGGGCATTCCAGGACAGGGAGACAGAGACCCAGTACTTC

V gene: TRBV5-6
clone size: .
J gene: TRBJ2-2
D gene: TRBD2
CDR3 protein: CASSGLGENTGELFF
CDR3 DNA: TGTGCCAGCAGCGGACTAGGGGAGAACACCGGGGAGCTGTTTTTT

V gene: TRBV7-8
clone size: .
J gene: TRBJ2-7
D gene: TRBD2
CDR3 protein: CASSRTSGYEQYF
CDR3 DNA: TGTGCCAGCAGTCGGACTAGCGGATACGAGCAGTACTTC

V gene: TRBV10-3
clone size: .
J gene: TRBJ2-7
D gene: TRBD2
CDR3 protein: CATGEGSYEQYF
CDR3 DNA: TGTGCCACCGGGGAGGGGTCCTACGAGCAGTACTTC

V gene: TRBV4-1
clone size: .
J gene: TRBJ2-7
D gene: .
CDR3 protein: CASSQDPGRAYEQYF
CDR3 DNA: TGCGCCAGCAGCCAAGATCCAGGCAGAGCCTACGAGCAGTACTTC

V gene: TRBV5-1
clone size: .
J gene: TRBJ2-5
D gene: .
CDR3 protein: CASSLGLQETQYF
CDR3 DNA: TGCGCCAGCAGCTTGGGACTCCAAGAGACCCAGTACTTC

V gene: TRBV19
clone size: .
J gene: TRBJ2-7
D gene: .
CDR3 protein: CASSLRFEQYF
CDR3 DNA: TGTGCCAGTAGTTTGAGGTTCGAGCAGTACTTC

V gene: TRBV27
clone size: .
J gene: TRBJ2-1
D gene: .
CDR3 protein: CASRDTKEYNEQFF
CDR3 DNA: TGTGCCAGCAGGGACACAAAGGAGTACAATGAGCAGTTCTTC

V gene: TRBV7-2
clone size: .
J gene: TRBJ2-7
D gene: .
CDR3 protein: CASSDSRYEQYF
CDR3 DNA: TGTGCCAGCTCGGACAGCCGCTACGAGCAGTACTTC

V gene: TRBV6-1
clone size: .
J gene: TRBJ2-7
D gene: TRBD1
CDR3 protein: CASSEGQVKTYERYF
CDR3 DNA: TGTGCCAGCAGTGAGGGACAGGTGAAAACCTACGAGCGGTACTTC

V gene: TRBV9
clone size: .
J gene: TRBJ1-1
D gene: .
CDR3 protein: CASSETGNTEAFF
CDR3 DNA: TGTGCCAGCAGCGAGACAGGGAACACTGAAGCTTTCTTT

V gene: TRBV4-1
clone size: .
J gene: TRBJ2-3
D gene: TRBD2
CDR3 protein: CASSPGLAASTDTQYF
CDR3 DNA: TGCGCCAGCAGCCCAGGACTAGCGGCGAGCACAGATACGCAGTATTTT

V gene: TRBV9
clone size: .
J gene: TRBJ2-2
D gene: .
CDR3 protein: CASSVGSSATGELFF
CDR3 DNA: TGTGCCAGCAGCGTAGGTTCTAGCGCAACCGGGGAGCTGTTTTTT

V gene: TRBV29-1
clone size: .
J gene: TRBJ1-1
D gene: .
CDR3 protein: CSVESGLNTEAFF
CDR3 DNA: TGCAGCGTTGAGTCAGGGTTGAACACTGAAGCTTTCTTT

V gene: TRBV2
clone size: .
J gene: TRBJ2-1
D gene: .
CDR3 protein: CAWRRDEQFF
CDR3 DNA: TGTGCCTGGAGGCGTGATGAGCAGTTCTTC

V gene: TRBV15
clone size: .
J gene: TRBJ2-3
D gene: TRBD2
CDR3 protein: CATSRVSGSGTDTQYF
CDR3 DNA: TGTGCCACCAGCAGAGTCAGCGGGAGTGGCACAGATACGCAGTATTTT

V gene: TRBV5-6
clone size: .
J gene: TRBJ2-5
D gene: TRBD1
CDR3 protein: CASSRTGATQYF
CDR3 DNA: TGTGCCAGCAGCAGGACAGGTGCGACCCAGTACTTC

V gene: TRBV6-6
clone size: .
J gene: TRBJ2-7
D gene: .
CDR3 protein: CASSYSLADPGYEQYF
CDR3 DNA: TGTGCCAGCAGTTATTCCTTAGCGGATCCAGGTTACGAGCAGTACTTC

V gene: TRBV20-1
clone size: .
J gene: TRBJ2-7
D gene: TRBD2
CDR3 protein: CSGLARYEQYF
CDR3 DNA: TGCAGTGGACTAGCCCGCTACGAGCAGTACTTC

V gene: TRBV2
clone size: .
J gene: TRBJ2-4
D gene: TRBD1
CDR3 protein: CATPITGGIQYF
CDR3 DNA: TGTGCCACGCCGATCACAGGGGGCATTCAGTACTTC

V gene: TRBV5-1
clone size: .
J gene: TRBJ2-3
D gene: .
CDR3 protein: CASSSFYETATDTQYF
CDR3 DNA: TGCGCCAGCAGCTCCTTCTATGAGACAGCTACAGATACGCAGTATTTT

V gene: TRBV30
clone size: .
J gene: TRBJ2-5
D gene: .
CDR3 protein: CAWSGGGVYQETQYF
CDR3 DNA: TGTGCCTGGAGTGGAGGAGGGGTGTACCAAGAGACCCAGTACTTC

V gene: TRBV9
clone size: .
J gene: TRBJ1-1
D gene: TRBD1
CDR3 protein: CASSAKLQPSRGWEDTEAFF
CDR3 DNA: TGTGCCAGCAGCGCTAAACTTCAGCCCAGCAGGGGGTGGGAGGACACTGAAGCTTTCTTT

V gene: TRBV21-1
clone size: .
J gene: TRBJ1-2
D gene: .
CDR3 protein: CASSRPGQGHGGYGYTF
CDR3 DNA: TGTGCCAGCAGCAGACCGGGACAGGGGCATGGGGGCTATGGCTACACCTTC

V gene: TRBV5-1
clone size: .
J gene: TRBJ2-6
D gene: TRBD1
CDR3 protein: CASSFAGTGESGANVLTF
CDR3 DNA: TGCGCCAGCAGCTTCGCCGGGACAGGGGAATCTGGGGCCAACGTCCTGACTTTC

V gene: TRBV21-1
clone size: .
J gene: TRBJ2-4
D gene: .
CDR3 protein: CASSNLVLALAKNIQYF
CDR3 DNA: TGTGCCAGCAGCAACCTCGTACTTGCCTTAGCCAAAAACATTCAGTACTTC

V gene: TRBV7-6
clone size: .
J gene: TRBJ2-6
D gene: .
CDR3 protein: CASSLAIRGAGANVLTF
CDR3 DNA: TGTGCCAGCAGCTTAGCGATCAGGGGTGCTGGGGCCAACGTCCTGACTTTC

V gene: TRBV19
clone size: .
J gene: TRBJ1-5
D gene: .
CDR3 protein: CASSHRDISNQPQHF
CDR3 DNA: TGTGCCAGTAGCCACCGGGACATTAGCAATCAGCCCCAGCATTTT

V gene: TRBV30
clone size: .
J gene: TRBJ2-7
D gene: .
CDR3 protein: CAWSSLSYEQYF
CDR3 DNA: TGTGCCTGGTCTAGCCTCTCCTACGAGCAGTACTTC

V gene: TRBV29-1
clone size: .
J gene: TRBJ1-4
D gene: TRBD1
CDR3 protein: CSVGQGGGEKLFF
CDR3 DNA: TGCAGCGTCGGACAGGGGGGAGGAGAAAAACTGTTTTTT

V gene: TRBV29-1
clone size: .
J gene: TRBJ2-5
D gene: TRBD1
CDR3 protein: CSVEMVGTGDSAPGETQYF
CDR3 DNA: TGCAGCGTTGAGATGGTTGGGACAGGGGATTCAGCTCCCGGAGAGACCCAGTACTTC

V gene: TRBV4-1
clone size: .
J gene: TRBJ2-4
D gene: .
CDR3 protein: CASSPGHPLAKNIQYF
CDR3 DNA: TGCGCCAGCAGCCCCGGACATCCTCTAGCCAAAAACATTCAGTACTTC